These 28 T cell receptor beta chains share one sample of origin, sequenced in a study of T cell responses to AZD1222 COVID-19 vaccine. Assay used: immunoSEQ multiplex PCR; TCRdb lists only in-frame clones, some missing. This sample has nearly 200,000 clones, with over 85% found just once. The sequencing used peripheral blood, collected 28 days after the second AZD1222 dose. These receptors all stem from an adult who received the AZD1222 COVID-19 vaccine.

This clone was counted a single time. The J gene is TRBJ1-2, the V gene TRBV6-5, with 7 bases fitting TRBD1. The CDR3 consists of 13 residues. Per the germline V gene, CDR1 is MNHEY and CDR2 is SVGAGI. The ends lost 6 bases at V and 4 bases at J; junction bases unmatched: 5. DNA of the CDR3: TGTGCCAGCAGCACGGGACAGATCTATGGCTACACCTTC. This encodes CASSTGQIYGYTF.

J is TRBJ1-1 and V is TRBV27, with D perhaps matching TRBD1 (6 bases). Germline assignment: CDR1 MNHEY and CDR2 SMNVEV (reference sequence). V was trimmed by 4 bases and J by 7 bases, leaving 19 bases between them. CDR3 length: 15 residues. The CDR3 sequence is CASSSPTGLRGEAFF. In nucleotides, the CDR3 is TGTGCCAGCAGTTCCCCGACAGGACTAAGGGGTGAAGCTTTCTTT.

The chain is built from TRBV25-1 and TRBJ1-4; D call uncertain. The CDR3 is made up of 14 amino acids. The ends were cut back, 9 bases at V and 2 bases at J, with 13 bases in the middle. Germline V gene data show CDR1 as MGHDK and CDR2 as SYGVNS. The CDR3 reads CASRFGYTNEKLFF. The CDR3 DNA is TGTGCCAGTCGATTCGGGTACACTAATGAAAAACTGTTTTTT.

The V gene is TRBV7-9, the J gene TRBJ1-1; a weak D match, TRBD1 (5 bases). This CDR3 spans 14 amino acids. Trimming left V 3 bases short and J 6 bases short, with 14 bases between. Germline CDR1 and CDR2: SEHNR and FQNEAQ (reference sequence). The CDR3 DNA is TGTGCCAGCAGCTTCTTCCAGGGAGGGGCTGAAGCTTTCTTT. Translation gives CASSFFQGGAEAFF.

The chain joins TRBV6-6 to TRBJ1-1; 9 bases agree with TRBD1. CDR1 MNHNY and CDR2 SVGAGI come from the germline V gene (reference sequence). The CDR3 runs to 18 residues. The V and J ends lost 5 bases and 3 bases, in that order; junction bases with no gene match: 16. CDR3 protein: CASSPSFGTGILYTEAFF. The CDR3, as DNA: TGTGCCAGCAGTCCCTCATTCGGGACAGGGATTTTGTACACTGAAGCTTTCTTT.

CDR3 residues: CASSKSRGTNEQFF. CDR3 bases: TGCGCCAGCAGCAAATCCAGGGGTACCAATGAGCAGTTCTTC. V is TRBV5-1 and J is TRBJ2-1; D perhaps matches TRBD1 (6 bases). The germline V and J ends were trimmed by 4 bases and 6 bases, with 14 bases remaining between them. This CDR3 has 14 residues. The V gene's germline CDR1 is SGHRS and CDR2 YFSETQ.

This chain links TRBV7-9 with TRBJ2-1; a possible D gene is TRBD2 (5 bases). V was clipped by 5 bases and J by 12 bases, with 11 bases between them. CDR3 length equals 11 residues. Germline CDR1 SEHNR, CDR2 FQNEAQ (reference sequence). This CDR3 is CASSITDWQFF. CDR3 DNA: TGTGCCAGCAGCATAACGGACTGGCAGTTCTTC.

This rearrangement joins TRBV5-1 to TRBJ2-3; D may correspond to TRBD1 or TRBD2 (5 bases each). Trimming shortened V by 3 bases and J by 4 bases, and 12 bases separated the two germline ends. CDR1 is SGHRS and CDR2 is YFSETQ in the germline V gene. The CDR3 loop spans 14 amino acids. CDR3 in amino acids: CASSSGPHPDTQYF. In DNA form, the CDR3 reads TGCGCCAGCAGCTCGGGACCTCACCCAGATACGCAGTATTTT.

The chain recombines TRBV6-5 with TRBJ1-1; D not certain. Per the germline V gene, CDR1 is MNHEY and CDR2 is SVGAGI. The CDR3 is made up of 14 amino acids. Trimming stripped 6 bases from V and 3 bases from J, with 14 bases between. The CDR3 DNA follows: TGTGCCAGCAGACTAACCCTTAAGGACACTGAAGCTTTCTTT. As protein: CASRLTLKDTEAFF.

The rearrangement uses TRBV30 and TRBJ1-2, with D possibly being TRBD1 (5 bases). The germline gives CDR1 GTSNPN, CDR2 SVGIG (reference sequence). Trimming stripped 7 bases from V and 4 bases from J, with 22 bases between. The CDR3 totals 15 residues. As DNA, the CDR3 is TGTGCCTTCTTTGGTGGGGGTGGAATTCTCTATGGCTACACCTTC. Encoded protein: CAFFGGGGILYGYTF.

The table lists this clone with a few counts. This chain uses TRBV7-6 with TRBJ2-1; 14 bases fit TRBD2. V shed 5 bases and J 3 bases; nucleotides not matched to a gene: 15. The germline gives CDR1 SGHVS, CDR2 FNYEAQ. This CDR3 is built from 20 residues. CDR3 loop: CASSGPGTSGGHRDYNEQFF. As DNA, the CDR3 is TGTGCCAGCAGCGGTCCCGGGACTAGCGGGGGCCACCGGGACTACAATGAGCAGTTCTTC.

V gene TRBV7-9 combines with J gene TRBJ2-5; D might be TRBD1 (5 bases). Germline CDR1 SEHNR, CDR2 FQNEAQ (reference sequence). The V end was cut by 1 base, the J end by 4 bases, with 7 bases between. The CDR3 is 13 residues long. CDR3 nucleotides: TGTGCCAGCAGCTTAGGCAGGGTAGAGACCCAGTACTTC. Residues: CASSLGRVETQYF. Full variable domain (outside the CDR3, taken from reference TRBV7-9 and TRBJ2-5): DTGVSQNPRHKITKRGQNVTFRCDPISEHNRLYWYRQTLGQGPEFLTYFQNEAQLEKSRLLSDRFSAERPKGSFSTLEIQRTEQGDSAMYLCASSLGRVETQYFGPGTRLLVL.

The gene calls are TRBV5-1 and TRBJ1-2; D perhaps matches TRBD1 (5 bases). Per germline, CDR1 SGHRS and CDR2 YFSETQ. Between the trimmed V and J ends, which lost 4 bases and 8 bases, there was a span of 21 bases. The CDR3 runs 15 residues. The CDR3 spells CASSPDRPTLGGYTF. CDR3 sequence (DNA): TGCGCCAGCAGCCCCGACAGACCTACCCTAGGGGGCTACACCTTC. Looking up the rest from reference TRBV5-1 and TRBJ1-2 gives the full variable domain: KAGVTQTPRYLIKTRGQQVTLSCSPISGHRSVSWYQQTPGQGLQFLFEYFSETQRNKGNFPGRFSGRQFSNSRSEMNVSTLELGDSALYLCASSPDRPTLGGYTFGSGTRLTVV.

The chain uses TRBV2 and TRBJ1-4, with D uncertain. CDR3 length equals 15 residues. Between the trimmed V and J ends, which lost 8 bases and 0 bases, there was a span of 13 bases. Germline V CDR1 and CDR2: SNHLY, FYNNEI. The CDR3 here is CASVIGRATNEKLFF. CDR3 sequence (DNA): TGTGCCAGCGTGATTGGCCGTGCAACTAATGAAAAACTGTTTTTT.

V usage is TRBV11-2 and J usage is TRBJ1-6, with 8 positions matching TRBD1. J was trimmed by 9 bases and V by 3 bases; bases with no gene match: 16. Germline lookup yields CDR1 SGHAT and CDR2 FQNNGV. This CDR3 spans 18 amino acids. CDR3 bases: TGTGCCAGCAGCTTGGAATATGCAGGGGGCGCATTGTCTTCACCCCTCCACTTT. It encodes CASSLEYAGGALSSPLHF.

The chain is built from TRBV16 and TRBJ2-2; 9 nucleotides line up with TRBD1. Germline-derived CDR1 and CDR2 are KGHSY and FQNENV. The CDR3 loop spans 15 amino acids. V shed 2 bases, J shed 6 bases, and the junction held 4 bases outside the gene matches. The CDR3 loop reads CASSQGTGMSGELFF. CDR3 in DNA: TGTGCCAGCAGCCAAGGGACAGGGATGTCCGGGGAGCTGTTTTTT.

This CDR3 reads CASSSRQGAVGYTF. In nucleotides, the CDR3 is TGTGCCAGCAGTTCCCGACAGGGGGCTGTAGGCTACACCTTC. The chain uses TRBV6-5 and TRBJ1-2; the match to TRBD1 covers 10 bases. Germline CDR1 is MNHEY and CDR2 is SVGAGI. The CDR3 spans 14 residues. The V and J ends lost 4 bases and 8 bases, in that order; junction bases with no gene match: 7.

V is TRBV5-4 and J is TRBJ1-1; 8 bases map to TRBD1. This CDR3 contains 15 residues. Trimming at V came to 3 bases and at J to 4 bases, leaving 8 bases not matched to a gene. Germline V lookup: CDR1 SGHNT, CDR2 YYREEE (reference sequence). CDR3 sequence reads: CASSSTQGARTEAFF. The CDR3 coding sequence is TGTGCCAGCAGCTCTACTCAGGGGGCGCGCACTGAAGCTTTCTTT.

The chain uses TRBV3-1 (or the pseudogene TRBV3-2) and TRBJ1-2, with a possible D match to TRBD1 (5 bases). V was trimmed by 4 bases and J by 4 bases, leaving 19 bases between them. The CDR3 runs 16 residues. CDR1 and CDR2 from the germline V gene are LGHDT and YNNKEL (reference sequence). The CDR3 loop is CASSPYSGGLLYGYTF. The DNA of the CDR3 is TGTGCCAGCAGCCCCTATTCGGGGGGTCTCCTCTATGGCTACACCTTC.

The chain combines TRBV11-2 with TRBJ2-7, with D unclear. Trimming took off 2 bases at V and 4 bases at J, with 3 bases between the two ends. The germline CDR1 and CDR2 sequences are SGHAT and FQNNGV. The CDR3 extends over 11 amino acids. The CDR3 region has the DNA TGTGCCAGCAGCTTAAAATACGAGCAGTACTTC. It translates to CASSLKYEQYF.

CDR3 DNA sequence: TGTGCCAGTAGCCTTAGCGGGGGGCGATCCTACGAGCAGTACTTC. It is translated as CASSLSGGRSYEQYF. The rearrangement uses TRBV19 and TRBJ2-7, with 10 nucleotides matching TRBD2. Germline CDR1 LNHDA, CDR2 SQIVND (reference sequence). The CDR3 consists of 15 residues. The J segment lost 1 base and the V segment lost 6 bases, leaving 6 bases of the junction unmatched.

The CDR3 DNA sequence: TGTGCCAGCAGTCAGGGACTGTCAGGCGAGCAGTACTTC. Translating it yields CASSQGLSGEQYF. This sequence joins TRBV6-5 and TRBJ2-7; D possibly corresponds to TRBD2 (6 bases). Germline lookup yields CDR1 MNHEY and CDR2 SVGAGI. CDR3 length: 13 residues. Deletions cut 5 bases from V and 6 bases from J, with 14 bases between.

CDR3 amino acids: CASSMKRPGTAIQYF. CDR3 sequence (DNA): TGTGCCAGTAGTATGAAACGTCCTGGGACAGCGATTCAGTACTTC. This rearrangement joins TRBV19 to TRBJ2-4; 7 bases map to TRBD1. The germline gives CDR1 LNHDA, CDR2 SQIVND (reference sequence). V dropped 3 bases and J dropped 10; count of bases not matched to a gene: 12. The CDR3 is 15 residues long.

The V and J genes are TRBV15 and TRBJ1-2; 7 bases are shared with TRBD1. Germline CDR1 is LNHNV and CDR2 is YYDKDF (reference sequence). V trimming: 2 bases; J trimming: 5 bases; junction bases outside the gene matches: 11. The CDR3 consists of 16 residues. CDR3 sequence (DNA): TGTGCCACCAGCAGAACCACCACAGGGGACCCTTATGGCTACACCTTC. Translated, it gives CATSRTTTGDPYGYTF.

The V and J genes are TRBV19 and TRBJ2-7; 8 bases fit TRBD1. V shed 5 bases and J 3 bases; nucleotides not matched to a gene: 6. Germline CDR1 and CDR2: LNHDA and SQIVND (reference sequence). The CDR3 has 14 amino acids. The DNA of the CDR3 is TGTGCCAGTAGTGCCGGACAGGGTGGCTACGAGCAGTACTTC. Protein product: CASSAGQGGYEQYF.

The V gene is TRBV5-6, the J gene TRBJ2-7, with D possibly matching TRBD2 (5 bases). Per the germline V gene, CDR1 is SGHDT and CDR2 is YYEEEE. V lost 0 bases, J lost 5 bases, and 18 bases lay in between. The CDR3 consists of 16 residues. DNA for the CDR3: TGTGCCAGCAGCTTGGGGGAGTACGGGGATTCCAACGAGCAGTACTTC. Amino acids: CASSLGEYGDSNEQYF.

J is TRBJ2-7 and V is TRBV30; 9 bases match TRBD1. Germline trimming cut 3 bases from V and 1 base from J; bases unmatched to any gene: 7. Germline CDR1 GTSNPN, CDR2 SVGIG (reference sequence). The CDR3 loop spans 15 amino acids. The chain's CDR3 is CAWSRGQGLSYEQYF. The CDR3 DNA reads TGTGCCTGGAGCAGAGGACAGGGGCTATCCTACGAGCAGTACTTC.

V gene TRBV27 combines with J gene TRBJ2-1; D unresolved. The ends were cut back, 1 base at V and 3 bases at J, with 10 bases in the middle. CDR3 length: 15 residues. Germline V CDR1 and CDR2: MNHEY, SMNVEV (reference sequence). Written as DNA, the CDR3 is TGTGCCAGCAGTTTATTTAGGGCGAACTACAATGAGCAGTTCTTC. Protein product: CASSLFRANYNEQFF.